The 7 T cell receptor beta chains in this list originate from one sample, sequenced in a study of neurological immune-mediated disorders. TCRdb re-analysed the 5' RACE reads in MiXCR, keeping a single row per CDR3 protein. This sample has 65,000 to 90,000 distinct CDR3 sequences; 2.5% to 4% occur once, and the top ten carry about 5%. The sample comprised PBMCs. The source of these receptors is a woman in her 50s with multiple sclerosis.

Many counts were recorded for this clonotype. J is TRBJ2-1 and V is TRBV27, with D possibly being TRBD1 (6 bases). The CDR3 is 12 amino acids. The V end was cut by 10 bases, the J end by 6 bases, with 13 bases between. Germline values: CDR1 MNHEY, CDR2 SMNVEV (reference sequence). In DNA, the CDR3 is TGTGCCACTGGGGAACAGGGCAATGAGCAGTTCTTC. Protein: CATGEQGNEQFF.

This clonotype has a count of ten or more. The chain links TRBV5-1 to TRBJ2-7; perhaps TRBD1 as D (6 bases). Germline CDR1 is SGHRS and CDR2 is YFSETQ. Trimming stripped 3 bases from V and 0 bases from J, with 10 bases between. The CDR3 is 14 residues long. For the CDR3, the DNA is TGCGCCAGCAGCTCTCCACAGGGCTCCTACGAGCAGTACTTC. This translates into CASSSPQGSYEQYF.

This clonotype was observed many times. The chain combines TRBV6-5 with TRBJ1-6; weak D call: TRBD1 (6 bases). The germline gives CDR1 MNHEY, CDR2 SVGAGI. The CDR3 is 15 amino acids. V was cut by 6 bases and J by 6 bases, with 15 bases left in between. CDR3 protein: CASSLNRDPNSPLHF. Written as DNA, the CDR3 is TGTGCCAGCAGCCTTAACAGGGACCCTAATTCACCCCTCCACTTT.

This clonotype was recorded many times. V and J are TRBV7-3 and TRBJ2-1; tentatively, D is TRBD1 (6 bases). Trimming took 3 bases from V and 5 from J, leaving 11 bases between them. Germline CDR1 is SGHTA and CDR2 is FQGTGA. CDR3 length: 14 amino acids. Here the CDR3 reads CASSLGTGHNEQFF. The CDR3 region has the DNA TGTGCCAGCAGCTTGGGAACAGGGCACAATGAGCAGTTCTTC.

This clonotype was counted between two and nine times. The rearrangement joins TRBV20-1 to TRBJ2-1; D is tentatively TRBD1 or TRBD2 (5 bases each). V was clipped by 5 bases and J by 2 bases, with 16 bases between them. Per the germline V gene, CDR1 is DFQATT and CDR2 is SNEGSKA (reference sequence). This CDR3 region has 15 residues. The CDR3 sequence is CSASTGTPPYNEQFF. In DNA form, the CDR3 reads TGCAGTGCTTCGACCGGGACCCCACCCTACAATGAGCAGTTCTTC.

This clonotype was seen ten or more times. The chain combines TRBV29-1 with TRBJ1-5; D unclear. The CDR3 has 13 residues. V was trimmed by 4 bases and J by 4 bases, leaving 11 bases between them. CDR1 and CDR2 (germline): SQVTM, ANQGSEA. The CDR3 nucleotides are TGCAGCGTTGCCTATGGGTTGAATCAGCCCCAGCATTTT. Residues: CSVAYGLNQPQHF.

This clonotype was detected ten times or more. The chain combines TRBV6-6 with TRBJ2-2, with D possibly being TRBD2 (6 bases). CDR1 and CDR2 from the germline V gene are MNHNY and SVGAGI (reference sequence). This CDR3 is built from 13 residues. V lost 2 bases and J lost 7, with 8 bases in between. The CDR3 reads CASSYRGLGELFF. Here the CDR3 DNA reads TGTGCCAGCAGTTACAGGGGACTCGGGGAGCTGTTTTTT.